This T cell receptor beta chain stems from a study of technical replicates of blood from several donors. The germline gives CDR1 SGHTA, CDR2 FQGTGA. The CDR3 spans 16 residues. Trimming removed 6 bases at V and 6 bases at J, with 20 bases between. The repertoire was sequenced with immunoSEQ multiplex PCR; TCRdb's copy has only in-frame clones and lacks some. Of more than 95,000 clones listed, 95% are singletons. This clone appeared a single time. Sequencing input: T cells isolated from PBMCs. The origin of this receptor is a human donor in good health. This chain connects TRBV7-3 to TRBJ2-2; D perhaps matches TRBD2 (6 bases). The CDR3 here is CASSFRPRGTAGELFF. The CDR3 nucleotides read TGTGCCAGCAGTTTTCGCCCCCGGGGGACGGCCGGGGAGCTGTTTTTT.